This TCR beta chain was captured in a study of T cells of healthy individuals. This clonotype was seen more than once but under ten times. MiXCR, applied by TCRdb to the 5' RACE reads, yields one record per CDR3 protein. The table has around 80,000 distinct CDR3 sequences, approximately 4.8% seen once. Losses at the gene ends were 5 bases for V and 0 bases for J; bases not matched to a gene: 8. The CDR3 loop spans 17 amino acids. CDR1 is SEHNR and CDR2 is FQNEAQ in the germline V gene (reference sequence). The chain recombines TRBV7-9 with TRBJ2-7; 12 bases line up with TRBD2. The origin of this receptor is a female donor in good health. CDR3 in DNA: TGTGCCAGCAGCCCACGGACTAGCGGGACCCGCTCCTACGAGCAGTACTTC. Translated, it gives CASSPRTSGTRSYEQYF.